In this sample, the clone carrying this TCR beta chain turned up many times. What it binds is unknown. This record comes from a study of T cell repertoires in cytomegalovirus infection. Overall study context: Carrying CMV and the relevant HLA type showed in public TCR beta signatures.

TCRdb recomputed calls from the reads with MiXCR, one row per CDR3 protein. The sample holds roughly 320,000 distinct CDR3 sequences, about 9.2% seen once. General study results and limits: People with CMV and the relevant HLA were identified by cumulative public TCR beta family frequency. Ex vivo, HLA-C-restricted CMV-specific TCR beta clonotypes prevailed over the rest of the response.

V shed 4 bases and J shed 9 bases, with 7 bases lying between them. This CDR3 is built from 11 residues. Per germline, CDR1 KGHSH and CDR2 LQKENI. The V and J genes are TRBV18 and TRBJ2-1; no definite D call. The receptor's source is a human donor in good health (CMV status not recorded). Some clones in this sample may be carry-over from other donors' samples. Sequenced material: PBMCs. The CDR3 spells CASSRQGEQFF. For the CDR3, the DNA is TGTGCCAGCTCACGCCAAGGTGAGCAGTTCTTC. The variable domain in full, with the rest retrieved from reference TRBV18 and TRBJ2-1, is NAGVMQNPRHLVRRRGQEARLRCSPMKGHSHVYWYRQLPEEGLKFMVYLQKENIIDESGMPKERFSAEFPKEGPSILRIQQVVRGDSAAYFCASSRQGEQFFGPGTRLTVL.